The sequence of this T cell receptor beta chain was determined in a study of CD8+CD57+ T cells in acquired aplastic anemia. In the study overall: Reads per healthy sample averaged approximately 10 million (CD4+) and some 11 million (CD8+). Study-wide findings and caveats: Controls and patients did not differ significantly in CD8+ Simpson's diversity. Both patients and controls carried the same twenty-nine CD8+ CDR3 sequences.

The trim removed 5 bases at V and 8 bases at J, leaving 13 bases unmatched. CDR3 length: 16 residues. TCR beta VDJ combinations and CDR3 sequences were profiled from genomic DNA. One entry per CDR3 protein results from TCRdb running MiXCR on the reads. The sample has about 210,000 distinct CDR3 sequences, 30% to 35% seen once; the top ten hold approximately 1.2%. This clonotype came up many times. The antigen remains unidentified. The clonotype was recovered from a human donor in good health, serving as a control. The sample was sorted CD4+, CD8+, or CD8+CD57+ T cells (not recorded which) from PBMCs. The V and J genes are TRBV12-3 or TRBV12-4 and TRBJ1-2; 11 positions match TRBD1. CDR3 amino acids: CASSTRSGTGGRGYTF. The CDR3 nucleotides are TGTGCCAGCAGTACACGATCCGGGACAGGGGGTCGGGGCTACACCTTC.